This TCR beta chain originates from a study of metastatic and nonmetastatic thyroid tumors. Study background: Both malignant and benign thyroid patients supplied peripheral blood and tumor or nodule tissue samples, across which the repertoires of these patients were then compared. Broader study findings: Benign nodules reportedly had significantly lower TCR beta diversity than malignant thyroid tumors in blood and tumor.

Under the authors' procedure: A classifier for distant metastasis in papillary thyroid cancer was constructed using CDR3 differences observed across clinicopathological groups. TCRdb called clones again from the PCR reads with MiXCR. These V and J calls rely on TCRdb rather than the paper's analysis. The sample has 20,000 to 25,000 clones, 15% seen once. This clone was detected ten times or more. Antigen: not known. None of the patients had undergone any treatment ahead of thyroid surgery. The sample comprised blood. The TCR was taken from a female donor with papillary thyroid cancer or a benign thyroid nodule (not recorded which). Some clones in this sample may be carry-over from other donors' samples.

CDR3 sequence: CASSSGGGRGYTF. CDR3 DNA sequence: TGTGCCAGCAGCTCTGGCGGGGGGCGGGGCTACACCTTC. The chain carries TRBV7-2 and TRBJ1-2; maybe TRBD1 (6 bases). The CDR3 totals 13 residues. Germline lookup yields CDR1 SGHTA and CDR2 FQGNSA. Trimming cost V 4 bases and J 8 bases, with 14 bases left between them. Full variable domain (missing parts from reference TRBV7-2 and TRBJ1-2): GAGVSQSPSNKVTEKGKDVELRCDPISGHTALYWYRQSLGQGLEFLIYFQGNSAPDKSGLPSDRFSAERTGGSVSTLTIQRTQQEDSAVYLCASSSGGGRGYTFGSGTRLTVV.